Following are 21 T cell receptor beta chains from one sample sequenced in a study of CD8+ T cells in alopecia areata. The sequencing template was cDNA reverse transcribed from extracted RNA. This table comes from immunoSEQ multiplex PCR, and its TCRdb copy is limited to in-frame clones, with some not included. The data contain about 210,000 clones, less than 65% of them singletons. As to treatment: oral pan-JAK inhibitor, 5-10 mg twice daily. The sequencing used CD4+ T cells sorted from blood, collected at week 4, from a patient treated with tofacitinib. These receptors all come from a human donor with alopecia areata.

The V call is TRBV19, the J call TRBJ1-5; no clear D gene. The length of the CDR3 is 13 residues. V was cut by 7 bases and J by 4 bases, with 11 bases left in between. Germline lookup yields CDR1 LNHDA and CDR2 SQIVND (reference sequence). The CDR3 DNA reads as TGTGCCAGTACAGCCCTAGGAAATCAGCCCCAGCATTTT. Amino acid sequence: CASTALGNQPQHF.

This clone was detected a few times. The chain carries TRBV5-1 and TRBJ1-6, with TRBD1 as a possible D gene (5 bases). This CDR3 has 18 amino acids. Germline loops: CDR1 SGHRS, CDR2 YFSETQ. V was cut by 3 bases and J by 5 bases, with 21 bases left in between. The CDR3 DNA sequence: TGCGCCAGCAGCTCCCCCGTCAACGCCAGGGATCATAATTCACCCCTCCACTTT. Translation: CASSSPVNARDHNSPLHF. Looking up the rest from reference TRBV5-1 and TRBJ1-6 gives the full variable domain: KAGVTQTPRYLIKTRGQQVTLSCSPISGHRSVSWYQQTPGQGLQFLFEYFSETQRNKGNFPGRFSGRQFSNSRSEMNVSTLELGDSALYLCASSSPVNARDHNSPLHFGNGTRLTVT.

The genes are TRBV7-2 and TRBJ1-2; weak D call: TRBD1 (5 bases). V shed 5 bases and J shed 3 bases, with 13 bases lying between them. In germline, CDR1 is SGHTA, CDR2 FQGNSA. The CDR3 is 14 amino acids. The CDR3 loop is CASSIQGVYYGYTF. CDR3 nucleotides: TGTGCCAGCAGCATTCAGGGTGTCTACTATGGCTACACCTTC.

This clone has just one count. The V and J genes are TRBV2 and TRBJ2-3; 11 nucleotides match TRBD2. V was pared by 2 bases and J by 5 bases, with 3 bases of the junction left unmatched. The CDR3 runs to 15 residues. Germline loops: CDR1 SNHLY, CDR2 FYNNEI. The CDR3 spells CASSELLAGVDTQYF. The CDR3, as DNA: TGTGCCAGCAGTGAACTACTAGCGGGGGTAGATACGCAGTATTTT.

This chain links TRBV23-1 with TRBJ2-1, with unresolved D. TRBV23-1 is labeled an ORF, and its function is uncertain. V lost 7 bases, J lost 0 bases, and 19 bases lay in between. This CDR3 is 17 amino acids long. This CDR3 is CASKIQFPRSSYNEQFF. CDR3 DNA: TGCGCCAGCAAAATTCAGTTCCCACGGAGCTCCTACAATGAGCAGTTCTTC.

The chain links TRBV5-6 to TRBJ2-3; D remains ambiguous. With 2 bases removed from V and 1 base from J, the gap between germline ends came to 8 bases. Germline V CDR1 and CDR2: SGHDT, YYEEEE. This CDR3 has 14 residues. The CDR3 DNA reads TGTGCCAGCAGCTTCCGACGGGGCACAGATACGCAGTATTTT. Translating it yields CASSFRRGTDTQYF.

With respect to this clone: The sample has other DNA sequences that encode this CDR3 too. The chain recombines TRBV29-1 with TRBJ2-5; tentatively, D is TRBD1 (6 bases). The germline V gene has CDR1 SQVTM and CDR2 ANQGSEA. V shed 3 bases and J shed 1 base, with 9 bases lying between them. The CDR3 extends over 13 amino acids. The CDR3 nucleotides are TGCAGCGTTGACAGAGGGGGCCAAGAGACCCAGTACTTC. It yields the protein CSVDRGGQETQYF.

Turning to this clone: Since no conserved phenylalanine or tryptophan closes the CDR3, a read error is the likely cause. Because the CDR3's place on the DNA is in doubt, the DNA is left out and the CDR3 is given as listed by TCRdb. The chain carries TRBV11-3 and TRBJ2-2; the table assigns TRBD2, which was not confirmed against the DNA. With termini counted, the CDR3 has 16 amino acids. Germline V CDR1 and CDR2: SGHNT, YENEEA. The CDR3 reads CASSLDLQRGGPRGPG.

Comments on this clone: The same CDR3 also results from other DNA sequences found in this sample. This chain links TRBV30 with TRBJ1-1; TRBD1 aligns across 7 bases. The CDR3 totals 14 residues. V was clipped by 2 bases and J by 0 bases; unmatched bases: 3. Germline CDR1 and CDR2: GTSNPN and SVGIG (reference sequence). CDR3 sequence (DNA): TGTGCCTGGAGTCCGGGACAGCTGAACACTGAAGCTTTCTTT. This codes for CAWSPGQLNTEAFF.

This chain connects TRBV11-2 to TRBJ1-6; tentatively, D is TRBD1 (5 bases). This CDR3 spans 15 amino acids. Trimming shortened V by 4 bases and J by 9 bases, and 16 bases separated the two germline ends. CDR1 and CDR2 (germline): SGHAT, FQNNGV. The chain's CDR3 is CASSSKGARISPLHF. CDR3 nucleotide sequence: TGTGCCAGCAGCTCCAAAGGGGCGAGAATTTCACCCCTCCACTTT.

This chain links TRBV30 with TRBJ2-1; no clear D gene. In germline, CDR1 is GTSNPN, CDR2 SVGIG (reference sequence). Trimming pared 0 bases from V and 7 bases from J, leaving 16 bases between. The CDR3 consists of 15 residues. The CDR3 loop is CAWSVPPSGFNEQFF. CDR3 DNA: TGTGCCTGGAGTGTCCCTCCTTCGGGTTTTAATGAGCAGTTCTTC.

The rearrangement links TRBV6-5 to TRBJ2-1; no firm D call. Germline lookup yields CDR1 MNHEY and CDR2 SVGAGI. The CDR3 sequence is 11 residues long. V lost 3 bases and J lost 14, with 11 bases in between. The CDR3 region has the DNA TGTGCCAGCAGTTATGGTCTCGCGGAGTTCTTC. Encoded protein: CASSYGLAEFF.

This clone occurred a few times. V and J are TRBV18 and TRBJ1-2; 8 bases align to TRBD1. The V gene end was trimmed by 6 bases and the J gene end by 4 bases; junction bases not matched to a gene: 4. CDR3 size: 13 residues. The germline V gene has CDR1 KGHSH and CDR2 LQKENI. CDR3 residues: CASSSTGAYGYTF. CDR3 sequence (DNA): TGTGCCAGCTCGTCGACAGGGGCCTATGGCTACACCTTC.

This chain uses TRBV29-1 with TRBJ2-5, with 15 nucleotides matching TRBD2. From germline, CDR1 is SQVTM and CDR2 ANQGSEA. Trimming cost V 4 bases and J 5 bases; bases outside gene matches: 11. The CDR3 extends over 17 amino acids. CDR3: CSVALGLAGGLGETQYF. The CDR3 DNA reads as TGCAGCGTTGCCCTGGGACTAGCGGGGGGCCTTGGGGAGACCCAGTACTTC. The complete variable domain, with remaining parts taken from reference TRBV29-1 and TRBJ2-5, reads SAVISQKPSRDICQRGTSLTIQCQVDSQVTMMFWYRQQPGQSLTLIATANQGSEATYESGFVIDKFPISRPNLTFSTLTVSNMSPEDSSIYLCSVALGLAGGLGETQYFGPGTRLLVL.

This clone has more than one count but fewer than ten. The genes are TRBV29-1 and TRBJ2-6; a weak D match, TRBD2 (5 bases). The CDR3 is 14 amino acids. The ends were cut back, 5 bases at V and 0 bases at J, with 8 bases in the middle. From germline, CDR1 is SQVTM and CDR2 ANQGSEA. CDR3 sequence: CSVTRASGANVLTF. The CDR3 nucleotides read TGCAGCGTTACGAGGGCCTCTGGGGCCAACGTCCTGACTTTC.

This chain connects TRBV30 to TRBJ2-7; no firm D call. V was clipped by 2 bases and J by 2 bases, with 10 bases between them. Germline CDR1 reads GTSNPN; CDR2 reads SVGIG (reference sequence). The CDR3 covers 13 residues. DNA of the CDR3: TGTGCCTGGAGTAGTGGGATCCCCTACGAGCAGTACTTC. It yields the protein CAWSSGIPYEQYF.

This clone was seen a handful of times. The chain is built from TRBV20-1 and TRBJ2-3; D uncertain. Per the germline V gene, CDR1 is DFQATT and CDR2 is SNEGSKA (reference sequence). With 4 bases removed from V and 5 bases from J, the gap between germline ends came to 4 bases. The CDR3 extends over 10 amino acids. The CDR3 sequence: CSAIRDTQYF. As DNA, the CDR3 is TGCAGTGCTATTAGAGATACGCAGTATTTT.

Only a few counts were recorded for this clone. The rearrangement joins TRBV7-9 to TRBJ1-4; D unresolved. CDR3 size: 14 residues. V dropped 5 bases and J dropped 8 bases, with 15 bases sitting between them. CDR1 is SEHNR, CDR2 FQNEAQ, per germline (reference sequence). DNA for the CDR3: TGTGCCAGCAGCGACGACCGGGTTGGGGAAAAACTGTTTTTT. The encoded protein is CASSDDRVGEKLFF.

The chain joins TRBV29-1 to TRBJ2-7; TRBD1 matches at 8 bases. Germline V gene data show CDR1 as SQVTM and CDR2 as ANQGSEA. CDR3 length equals 12 residues. V trimming: 8 bases; J trimming: 5 bases; junction bases outside the gene matches: 8. The CDR3 coding sequence is TGCAGCCCGGCGGACAGGGCAGACGAGCAGTACTTC. Its protein is CSPADRADEQYF.

About this clone: This specimen includes other DNA sequences encoding the same CDR3. This rearrangement joins TRBV5-6 to TRBJ2-7; D gene ambiguous. The germline V gene encodes CDR1 SGHDT and CDR2 YYEEEE. The CDR3 is made up of 11 amino acids. The germline V and J ends were trimmed by 3 bases and 4 bases, with 5 bases remaining between them. The CDR3, as DNA: TGTGCCAGCAGCTCCTATTACGAGCAGTACTTC. This encodes CASSSYYEQYF.

The rearrangement uses TRBV1 and TRBJ1-1; the DNA was not used to check the table's D call, TRBD1. TRBV1 is recorded as a pseudogene. This CDR3 has 15 amino acids. The CDR3 DNA sequence: TGCACCAGCAGCCAAAGGGGACAGGGAATCACTGAAGCTTTCTTT. Protein sequence: CTSSQRGQGITEAFF.